Detailed here is one T cell receptor beta chain. The data are from a study of T cell responses to AZD1222 COVID-19 vaccine. Only in-frame clones appear in the TCRdb table, and some are missing; sequencing was by immunoSEQ multiplex PCR. The sample has under 150,000 clones, about 92% seen once. Germline lookup yields CDR1 SGHVS and CDR2 FNYEAQ. CDR3 length equals 15 residues. V lost 3 bases and J 9 bases, leaving 15 bases between the germline ends. V and J are TRBV7-6 and TRBJ1-6; TRBD1 might be the D (5 bases). The TCR was taken from an adult in good health. The starting material was peripheral blood, obtained on day 0 of AZD1222 vaccination. The CDR3 DNA reads TGTGCCAGCAGCTTGACCGGGTACGGGGGTTCACCCCTCCACTTT. Encoded protein: CASSLTGYGGSPLHF.